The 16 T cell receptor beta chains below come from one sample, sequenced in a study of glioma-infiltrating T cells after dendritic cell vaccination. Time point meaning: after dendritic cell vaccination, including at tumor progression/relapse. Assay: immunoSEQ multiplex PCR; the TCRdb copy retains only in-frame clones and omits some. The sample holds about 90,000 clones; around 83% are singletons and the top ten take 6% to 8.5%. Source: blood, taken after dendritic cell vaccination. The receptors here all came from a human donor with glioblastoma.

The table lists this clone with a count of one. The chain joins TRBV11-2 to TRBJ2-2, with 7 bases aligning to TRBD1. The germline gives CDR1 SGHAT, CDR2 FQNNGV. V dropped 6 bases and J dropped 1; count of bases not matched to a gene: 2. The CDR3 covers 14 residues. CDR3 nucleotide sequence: TGTGCCAGCAGGGGACAGAAGAACACCGGGGAGCTGTTTTTT. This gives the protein CASRGQKNTGELFF.

CDR3 nucleotides: TGTGCCAGCAGTTGGGCAGTCGCCAATATCAACACCGGGGAGCTGTTTTTT. Translation gives CASSWAVANINTGELFF. This sequence joins TRBV2 and TRBJ2-2, with D unclear. This CDR3 spans 17 amino acids. V gave up 5 bases and J gave up 2 bases, with 18 bases separating them. CDR1 SNHLY and CDR2 FYNNEI come from the germline V gene.

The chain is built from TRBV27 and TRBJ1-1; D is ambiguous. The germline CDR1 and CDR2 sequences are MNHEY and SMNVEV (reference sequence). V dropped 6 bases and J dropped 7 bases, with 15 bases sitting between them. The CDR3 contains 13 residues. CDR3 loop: CASSHRRYSEAFF. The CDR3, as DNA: TGTGCCAGCAGCCATCGGAGGTACAGTGAAGCTTTCTTT.

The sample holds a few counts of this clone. CDR3 coding DNA: TGCGCCAGCAGCCAAATTACCGGGACAGGGTTCCACGAGCAGTACTTC. It yields the protein CASSQITGTGFHEQYF. The chain combines TRBV4-1 with TRBJ2-7; 9 bases are shared with TRBD1. In germline, CDR1 is MGHRA, CDR2 YSYEKL. CDR3 length: 16 amino acids. Trimming at V came to 2 bases and at J to 5 bases, leaving 10 bases not matched to a gene.

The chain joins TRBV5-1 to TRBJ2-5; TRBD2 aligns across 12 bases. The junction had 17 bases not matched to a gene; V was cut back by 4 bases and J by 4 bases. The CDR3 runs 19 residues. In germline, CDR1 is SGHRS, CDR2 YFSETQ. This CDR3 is CASSPGLAGISVVGETQYF. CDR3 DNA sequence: TGCGCCAGCAGCCCTGGACTAGCGGGGATCTCGGTGGTGGGAGAGACCCAGTACTTC.

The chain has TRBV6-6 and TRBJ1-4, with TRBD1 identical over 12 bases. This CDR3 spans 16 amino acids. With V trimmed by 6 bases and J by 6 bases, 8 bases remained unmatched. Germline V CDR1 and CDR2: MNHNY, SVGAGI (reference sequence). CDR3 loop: CASSSGTGGIDEKLFF. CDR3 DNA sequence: TGTGCCAGCAGCTCCGGGACAGGGGGCATCGATGAAAAACTGTTTTTT.

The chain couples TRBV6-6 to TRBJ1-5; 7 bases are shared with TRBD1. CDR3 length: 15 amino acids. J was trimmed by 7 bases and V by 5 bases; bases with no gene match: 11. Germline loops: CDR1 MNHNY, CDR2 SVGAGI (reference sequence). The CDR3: CASSMTGLGGQPQHF. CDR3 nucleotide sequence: TGTGCCAGCAGTATGACAGGGCTCGGGGGACAGCCCCAGCATTTT.

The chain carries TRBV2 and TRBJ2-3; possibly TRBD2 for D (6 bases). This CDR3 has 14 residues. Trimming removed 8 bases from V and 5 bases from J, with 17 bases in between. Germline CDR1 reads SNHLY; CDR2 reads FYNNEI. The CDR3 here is CASAYRDSRDTQYF. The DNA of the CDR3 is TGTGCCAGCGCTTACCGGGACTCTAGAGATACGCAGTATTTT.

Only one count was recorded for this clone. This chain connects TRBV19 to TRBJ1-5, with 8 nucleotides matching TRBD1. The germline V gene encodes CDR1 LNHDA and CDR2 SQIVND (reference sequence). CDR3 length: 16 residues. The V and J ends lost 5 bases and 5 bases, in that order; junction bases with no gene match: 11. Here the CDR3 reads CASSPINRDRYQPQHF. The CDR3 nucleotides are TGTGCCAGTAGTCCAATCAACCGGGACAGGTATCAGCCCCAGCATTTT.

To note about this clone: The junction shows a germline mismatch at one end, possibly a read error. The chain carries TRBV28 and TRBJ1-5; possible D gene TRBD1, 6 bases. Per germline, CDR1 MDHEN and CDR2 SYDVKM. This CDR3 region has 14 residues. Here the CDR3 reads CASGLQGIIQPQHF. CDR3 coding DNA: TGTGCCAGCGGTTTACAGGGAATCATCCAGCCCCAGCATTTT.

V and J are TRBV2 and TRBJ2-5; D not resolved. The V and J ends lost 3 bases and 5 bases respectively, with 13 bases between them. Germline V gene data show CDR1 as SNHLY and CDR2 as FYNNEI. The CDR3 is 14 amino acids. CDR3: CASSDEPPGETQYF. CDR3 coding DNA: TGTGCCAGCAGTGATGAACCCCCCGGGGAGACCCAGTACTTC. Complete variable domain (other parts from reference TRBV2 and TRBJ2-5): EPEVTQTPSHQVTQMGQEVILRCVPISNHLYFYWYRQILGQKVEFLVSFYNNEISEKSEIFDDQFSVERPDGSNFTLKIRSTKLEDSAMYFCASSDEPPGETQYFGPGTRLLVL.

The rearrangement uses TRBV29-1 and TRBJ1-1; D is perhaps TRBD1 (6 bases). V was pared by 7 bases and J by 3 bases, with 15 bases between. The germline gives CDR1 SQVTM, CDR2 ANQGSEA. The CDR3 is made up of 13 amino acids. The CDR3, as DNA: TGCAGCGCTCGGCGGGCAGGGGACACTGAAGCTTTCTTT. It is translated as CSARRAGDTEAFF.

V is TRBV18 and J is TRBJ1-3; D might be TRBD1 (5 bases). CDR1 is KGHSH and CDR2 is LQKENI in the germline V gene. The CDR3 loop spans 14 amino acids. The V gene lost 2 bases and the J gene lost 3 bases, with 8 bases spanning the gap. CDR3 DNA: TGTGCCAGCTCACCAGTTAGGGGTGGAAACACCATATATTTT. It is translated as CASSPVRGGNTIYF.

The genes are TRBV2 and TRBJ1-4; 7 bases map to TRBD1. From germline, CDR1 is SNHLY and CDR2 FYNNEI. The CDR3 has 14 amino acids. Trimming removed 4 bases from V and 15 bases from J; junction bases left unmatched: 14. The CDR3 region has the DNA TGTGCCAGCAGTGGGGGACAGTGGCCCTTCAAGGTGTTTTTT. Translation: CASSGGQWPFKVFF.

DNA for the CDR3: TGTGCCAGCAGTTTCGACAGGGGGCTATCCTATAATTCACCCCTCCACTTT. Translated, it gives CASSFDRGLSYNSPLHF. The rearrangement joins TRBV27 to TRBJ1-6; 10 nucleotides align to TRBD1. Germline CDR1 and CDR2: MNHEY and SMNVEV (reference sequence). The CDR3 is made up of 17 amino acids. The ends lost 3 bases at V and 1 base at J; junction bases unmatched: 3.

This CDR3 reads CASSARVAGTEAFF. The CDR3 DNA is TGTGCCAGCAGCGCGAGGGTGGCGGGCACTGAAGCTTTCTTT. This chain joins TRBV9 and TRBJ1-1; D call uncertain. The germline gives CDR1 SGDLS, CDR2 YYNGEE. The V and J ends lost 3 bases and 4 bases respectively, with 13 bases between them. The CDR3 runs 14 residues. Drawing the rest from reference TRBV9 and TRBJ1-1, the complete variable domain is DSGVTQTPKHLITATGQRVTLRCSPRSGDLSVYWYQQSLDQGLQFLIQYYNGEERAKGNILERFSAQQFPDLHSELNLSSLELGDSALYFCASSARVAGTEAFFGQGTRLTVV.